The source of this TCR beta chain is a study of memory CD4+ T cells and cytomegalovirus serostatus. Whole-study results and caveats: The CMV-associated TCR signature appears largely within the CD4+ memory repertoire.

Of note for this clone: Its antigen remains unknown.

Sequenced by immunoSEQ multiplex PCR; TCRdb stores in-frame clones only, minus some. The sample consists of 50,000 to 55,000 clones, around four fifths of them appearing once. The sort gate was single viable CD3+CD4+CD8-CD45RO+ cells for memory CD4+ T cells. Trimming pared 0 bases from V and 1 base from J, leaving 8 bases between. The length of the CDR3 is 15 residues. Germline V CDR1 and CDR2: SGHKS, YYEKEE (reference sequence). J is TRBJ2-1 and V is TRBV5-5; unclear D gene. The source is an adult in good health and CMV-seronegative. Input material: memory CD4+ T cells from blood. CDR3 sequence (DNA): TGTGCCAGCAGCTTGGCGGCCACTTCCTACAATGAGCAGTTCTTC. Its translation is CASSLAATSYNEQFF.